Shown below are 13 T cell receptor beta chains from a single sample sequenced in a study of early T cells in non-severe SARS-CoV-2 infection. TCRdb recomputed calls from the 5' RACE reads with MiXCR, one row per CDR3 protein. The table includes tens of thousands of distinct CDR3 sequences, 5.5% to 7.5% detected once. The sequenced sample consisted of whole blood. The receptors derive from an adult who was a healthcare worker with PCR-confirmed SARS-CoV-2 infection or an uninfected control (not recorded which).

This clonotype was detected many times. The chain is built from TRBV6-5 and TRBJ2-2; D gene unclear. CDR1 and CDR2 (germline): MNHEY, SVGAGI. The germline V and J ends were trimmed by 8 bases and 1 base, with 11 bases remaining between them. This CDR3 has 14 residues. This CDR3 is CASYAPGNTGELFF. CDR3 DNA: TGTGCCAGCTACGCCCCCGGGAACACCGGGGAGCTGTTTTTT.

The sample holds many counts of this clonotype. One end of the junction varies from germline; a read error may be responsible. The rearrangement uses TRBV27 and TRBJ2-3; 8 bases are a match to TRBD2. Germline loops: CDR1 MNHEY, CDR2 SMNVEV (reference sequence). The length of the CDR3 is 13 residues. CDR3 sequence: CASSPSRAGVENF. CDR3 sequence (DNA): TGTGCCAGCAGTCCGAGCAGAGCGGGAGTCGAGAATTTT.

Remarks on this clonotype: A much larger clonotype is one base distant, so this may be a read error. The V gene is TRBV11-3, the J gene TRBJ2-3; 7 nucleotides match TRBD1. Germline V lookup: CDR1 SGHNT, CDR2 YENEEA. The junction had 2 bases not matched to a gene; V was cut back by 3 bases and J by 2 bases. The CDR3 is made up of 14 amino acids. CDR3 sequence reads: CASSFGTDTDTQYF. In nucleotides, the CDR3 is TGTGCCAGCAGCTTTGGGACAGACACAGATACGCAGTATTTT.

This clonotype was recorded a few times. The genes are TRBV7-2 and TRBJ2-7; 8 bases agree with TRBD2. CDR1 SGHTA and CDR2 FQGNSA come from the germline V gene. With V trimmed by 5 bases and J by 3 bases, 12 bases remained unmatched. This CDR3 region has 16 residues. CDR3 DNA sequence: TGTGCCAGCAGCCTTCTAGGGATAGCGGGAATCTACGAGCAGTACTTC. Translation: CASSLLGIAGIYEQYF.

This clonotype came up a few times. This chain uses TRBV19 with TRBJ2-2; D might be TRBD2 (5 bases). Germline CDR1 is LNHDA and CDR2 is SQIVND (reference sequence). The V end lost 2 bases, the J end lost 0 bases, and 7 bases lay between the germline ends. The CDR3 consists of 15 residues. The CDR3 sequence is CASSILAANTGELFF. DNA of the CDR3: TGTGCCAGTAGTATACTAGCAGCGAACACCGGGGAGCTGTTTTTT.

This clonotype was seen many times. J is TRBJ1-1 and V is TRBV7-9, with D possibly matching TRBD1 (6 bases). CDR3 length equals 15 residues. CDR1 and CDR2 from the germline V gene are SEHNR and FQNEAQ (reference sequence). V was cut by 4 bases and J by 5 bases, with 17 bases left in between. CDR3 nucleotide sequence: TGTGCCAGCAGCTCTTACGGGGAACAGGGAACTGAAGCTTTCTTT. It translates to CASSSYGEQGTEAFF.

The table lists this clonotype with many counts. The chain combines TRBV29-1 with TRBJ2-3, with a weak D call TRBD2 (6 bases). CDR3 length: 11 amino acids. Germline V lookup: CDR1 SQVTM, CDR2 ANQGSEA. V lost 3 bases, J lost 5 bases, and 6 bases lay in between. CDR3 protein: CSVEGGDTQYF. The CDR3 bases are TGCAGCGTTGAGGGGGGAGATACGCAGTATTTT.

This clonotype has at least ten counts. CDR3 region: CSAAPEDTQYF. The CDR3 DNA is TGCAGCGCAGCCCCGGAAGATACGCAGTATTTT. The chain couples TRBV29-1 to TRBJ2-3; unclear D gene. With 7 bases removed from V and 5 bases from J, the gap between germline ends came to 10 bases. CDR1 and CDR2 from the germline V gene are SQVTM and ANQGSEA. The CDR3 sequence is 11 residues long.

The V gene is TRBV20-1, the J gene TRBJ1-2, with D tentatively TRBD1 (6 bases). Between the trimmed V and J ends, which lost 2 bases and 6 bases, there was a span of 13 bases. Germline V lookup: CDR1 DFQATT, CDR2 SNEGSKA (reference sequence). The CDR3 runs to 13 residues. CDR3 DNA: TGCAGTGCTAGAAAATCGGGACACAATGGCTACACCTTC. Its translation is CSARKSGHNGYTF.

This clonotype was counted only a few times. The rearrangement joins TRBV7-9 to TRBJ1-1, with TRBD1 matching over 9 bases. Germline V gene lookup returns CDR1 SEHNR and CDR2 FQNEAQ (reference sequence). V trimming: 4 bases; J trimming: 3 bases; junction bases outside the gene matches: 6. The CDR3 extends over 15 amino acids. CDR3: CASSWTGQGDTEAFF. CDR3 bases: TGTGCCAGCAGCTGGACGGGACAGGGCGACACTGAAGCTTTCTTT. The complete variable domain, with remaining parts taken from reference TRBV7-9 and TRBJ1-1, reads DTGVSQNPRHKITKRGQNVTFRCDPISEHNRLYWYRQTLGQGPEFLTYFQNEAQLEKSRLLSDRFSAERPKGSFSTLEIQRTEQGDSAMYLCASSWTGQGDTEAFFGQGTRLTVV.

The rearrangement uses TRBV20-1 and TRBJ2-7; the match to TRBD1 covers 9 bases. The junction had 12 bases not matched to a gene; V was cut back by 3 bases and J by 3 bases. This CDR3 comprises 16 residues. Germline V gene data show CDR1 as DFQATT and CDR2 as SNEGSKA (reference sequence). The DNA for the CDR3 is TGCAGTGCTAGGGCACGGGGACAGGGTGTTATCTACGAGCAGTACTTC. It specifies CSARARGQGVIYEQYF.

At least ten counts were recorded for this clonotype. This chain joins TRBV28 and TRBJ2-2, with 12 bases that match TRBD2. Germline assignment: CDR1 MDHEN and CDR2 SYDVKM. V shed 8 bases, J shed 8 bases, and the junction held 6 bases outside the gene matches. This CDR3 has 14 amino acids. The CDR3 coding sequence is TGTGCCAGCCGAAGACTAGCGGGAGTTGGGGAGCTGTTTTTT. Its translation: CASRRLAGVGELFF. The variable domain in full, with the rest retrieved from reference TRBV28 and TRBJ2-2, is DVKVTQSSRYLVKRTGEKVFLECVQDMDHENMFWYRQDPGLGLRLIYFSYDVKMKEKGDIPEGYSVSREKKERFSLILESASTNQTSMYLCASRRLAGVGELFFGEGSRLTVL.

This clonotype occurred many times. The chain combines TRBV4-3 with TRBJ1-1; 9 bases fit TRBD1. Germline values: CDR1 LGHNA, CDR2 YSLEER. With 4 bases clipped from V and 7 bases from J, the junction kept 10 bases outside the gene matches. This CDR3 is built from 15 residues. CDR3 in DNA: TGCGCCAGCAGCCGCGTGGTGGGACAGGGTAATGAAGCTTTCTTT. As protein: CASSRVVGQGNEAFF.